This is a list of T cell receptor beta chains from one sample in a study of radiotherapy plus CTLA-4 blockade in lung cancer. Measured with immunoSEQ multiplex PCR; TCRdb has only the in-frame clones, and not every one. This table has 55,000 to 80,000 clones, approximately 78% appearing once. The starting material was peripheral blood, obtained from a patient treated with radiotherapy plus ipilimumab. These receptors came from a human donor with non-small cell lung cancer who had a complete response to radiotherapy plus ipilimumab. Both conserved end residues are part of each CDR3. A D gene is named only where the DNA matches it firmly. Expanded clones get a size class; other rows say once, few or many, or leave the size out.

>TRBJ2-2|TRBV7-9|16|TRBD1|.
TGTGCCAGCAGCCTTCACAGGGGTGGTGACACCGGGGAGCTGTTTTTT
CASSLHRGGDTGELFF
>TRBJ1-2|TRBV7-9|14|.|.
TGTGCCAGCAGCTTAGGTACAGCCCTCCTTGGCTACACCTTC
CASSLGTALLGYTF
>TRBJ1-5|TRBV6-1|15|.|.
TGTGCCAGCAGTGAAGTTACTAACCAGAATCAGCCCCAGCATTTT
CASSEVTNQNQPQHF
>TRBJ2-5|TRBV5-6|15|.|.
TGTGCCAGCAGCTTCCCAGGGACGGCTGGAGAGACCCAGTACTTC
CASSFPGTAGETQYF
>TRBJ2-1|TRBV11-3|15|.|.
TGTGCCAGCAGCCCTAGCAGGCGGCGGGTCAATGAGCAGTTCTTC
CASSPSRRRVNEQFF
>TRBJ1-3|TRBV10-2|17|TRBD1|.
TGCGCCAGCAGTGAGTCGGGACAGGGGAGCTCTGGAAACACCATATATTTT
CASSESGQGSSGNTIYF
>TRBJ2-5|TRBV6-5|15|.|.
TGTGCCAGCAGTTCCCTCCCGGACTGGCAAGAGACCCAGTACTTC
CASSSLPDWQETQYF
>TRBJ1-1|TRBV7-2|14|.|.
TGTGCCAGCAGGTTAGGGCGCTTGAACACTGAAGCTTTCTTT
CASRLGRLNTEAFF
>TRBJ1-2|TRBV9|14|.|.
TGTGCCAGCAGCGTTTCAGGGGCTTCCGGAGGCTACACCTTC
CASSVSGASGGYTF
>TRBJ1-2|TRBV7-2|15|.|.
TGTGCCAGCAGCTCTTCGGTGGGGGCGCGAAGTGGCTACACCTTC
CASSSSVGARSGYTF
>TRBJ1-4|TRBV19|13|TRBD1|.
TGTGCCACTGGGGGGGACAGTAATGAAAAACTGTTTTTT
CATGGDSNEKLFF
>TRBJ1-4|TRBV11-2|14|TRBD1|.
TGTGCCAGCTCAACCGGGACAGGGTCTGAAAAACTGTTTTTT
CASSTGTGSEKLFF
>TRBJ2-7|TRBV5-4|12|.|few
TGTGCCAGCAGCTTGCCGGGTTACGAGCAGTACTTC
CASSLPGYEQYF
>TRBJ2-2|TRBV11-3|14|.|.
TGTGCCAGCAGCTTAGGTGCGGACACCGGGGAGCTGTTTTTT
CASSLGADTGELFF
>TRBJ1-2|TRBV11-2|15|.|.
TGTGCCAGCAGCTTAGACGTTTTGCGGGGATATGGCTACACCTTC
CASSLDVLRGYGYTF
>TRBJ1-4|TRBV15|13|.|.
TGTGCCACCAGCAGAGTTGGGGGTGAAAAACTGTTTTTT
CATSRVGGEKLFF
>TRBJ1-2|TRBV7-2|16|TRBD1|few
TGTGCCAGCACCAGATATCTGGACAGGGTCGACTATGGCTACACCTTC
CASTRYLDRVDYGYTF
>TRBJ2-1|TRBV6-1|14|TRBD2|.
TGTGCCAGCAGTGTTAGCGGGAGACGTAATGAGCAGTTCTTC
CASSVSGRRNEQFF
>TRBJ1-2|TRBV11-2|12|.|.
TGTGCCAGCAGAATCGGTTGGAATGGCTACACCTTC
CASRIGWNGYTF
>TRBJ2-2|TRBV5-1|17|.|.
TGCGCCAGCAGCCCGGGGGGCGGGACAGCGAACACCGGGGAGCTGTTTTTT
CASSPGGGTANTGELFF
>TRBJ1-1|TRBV27|15|TRBD1|few
TGTGCCAGCAGTTTAACCGGGACAGGGTACGGTAGAGCTTTCTTT
CASSLTGTGYGRAFF
>TRBJ2-7|TRBV19|15|.|.
TGTGCCAGTACCCTAACCTTCGGCGGCTCCTACGAGCAGTACTTC
CASTLTFGGSYEQYF
>TRBJ1-1|TRBV21-1|9|.|.
TGTGCCAGCAGCGCCGAAGCTTTCTTT
CASSAEAFF
>TRBJ2-1|TRBV18|14|.|.
TGTGCCAGCTCACCCCCCCCATCCGGGAATGAGCAGTTCTTC
CASSPPPSGNEQFF
>TRBJ2-5|TRBV2|15|.|.
TGTGCCAGCAGTGATGGGCAGTACCCCAGTGAGACCCAGTACTTC
CASSDGQYPSETQYF
>TRBJ1-2|TRBV19|13|TRBD1|medium-sized
TGTGCCAGTAGTATAGACAGGGGGCAAGGCTACACCTTC
CASSIDRGQGYTF
>TRBJ1-1|TRBV5-1|15|TRBD1|.
TGCGCCAGCAGCTTCGCCTCAGGGGGAAACACTGAAGCTTTCTTT
CASSFASGGNTEAFF
>TRBJ2-1|TRBV18|15|.|.
TGTGCCAGCTCCTCGGTCCAATCAGCGAACAATGAGCAGTTCTTC
CASSSVQSANNEQFF
>TRBJ2-5|TRBV6-5|15|TRBD1|once
TGTGCCAGCAGCTATGGACAGGGGTGGGGAGAGACCCAGTACTTC
CASSYGQGWGETQYF
>TRBJ1-6|TRBV30|15|.|.
TGTGCCTGGAGTGTACAAACAGGGAATAATTCACCCCTCCACTTT
CAWSVQTGNNSPLHF
>TRBJ2-2|TRBV7-6|16|.|.
TGTGCCAGCAGCTTAGGTCTATCAGCGAACACCGGGGAGCTGTTTTTT
CASSLGLSANTGELFF
>TRBJ1-1|TRBV5-4|11|.|.
TGTGCCAGCAGCTTGGGTACCCAAGCTTTCTTT
CASSLGTQAFF